The next 5 T cell receptor beta chains were all read from a single sample in a study of CD8 T cells in Susac syndrome. RNA, at about 0.5 to 1 ug, was reverse transcribed with random hexamers. TCRdb reprocessed the immunoSEQ multiplex PCR reads via MiXCR and lists one record per CDR3 protein. The sample consists of 160,000 or so distinct CDR3 sequences, approximately 95% of them appearing once. Input material: CD8+ T cells from PBMCs. These receptors were obtained from a human donor with multiple sclerosis.

CDR3 in DNA: TGCGCCAGCAGCTTTTTCCGAGATACGCAGTATTTT. This gives the protein CASSFFRDTQYF. The rearrangement links TRBV5-1 to TRBJ2-3; D is uncertain. The CDR3 consists of 12 residues. Trimming left V 2 bases short and J 5 bases short, with 6 bases between. In germline, CDR1 is SGHRS, CDR2 YFSETQ.

This clonotype was seen only once. The rearrangement uses TRBV10-2 and TRBJ2-1; no firm D call. The CDR3 is 14 amino acids. Trimming stripped 7 bases from V and 9 bases from J, with 19 bases between. The V gene's germline CDR1 is WSHSY and CDR2 SAAADI. Written as DNA, the CDR3 is TGCGCCAGCACCTACCCGACGGATTTGGGTGAGCAGTTCTTC. This translates into CASTYPTDLGEQFF.

This clonotype was detected a few times. The V call is TRBV18, the J call TRBJ2-7, with D tentatively TRBD1 or TRBD2 (5 bases each). V was shortened by 3 bases and J by 3 bases, with 9 bases between the two germline ends. Germline CDR1 reads KGHSH; CDR2 reads LQKENI. The CDR3 runs to 13 residues. The CDR3 loop reads CASSPGGSYEQYF. In DNA form, the CDR3 reads TGTGCCAGCTCACCTGGGGGAAGCTACGAGCAGTACTTC.

This clonotype was recorded once. The rearrangement uses TRBV9 and TRBJ2-7; 7 nucleotides match TRBD2. In germline, CDR1 is SGDLS, CDR2 YYNGEE. J lost 5 bases, V lost 5 bases, and 13 bases had no gene match. CDR3 size: 15 residues. CDR3 loop: CASSAGAAGSHEQYF. DNA for the CDR3: TGTGCCAGCAGTGCTGGGGCAGCGGGGTCCCACGAGCAGTACTTC.

The rearrangement uses TRBV7-9 and TRBJ1-5; 7 bases match TRBD1. Germline V CDR1 and CDR2: SEHNR, FQNEAQ (reference sequence). Unmatched junction bases numbered 7, after V lost 5 bases and J lost 0 bases. This CDR3 has 16 residues. CDR3 residues: CASSPGTADSNQPQHF. The CDR3 DNA follows: TGTGCCAGCAGCCCCGGGACAGCAGATAGCAATCAGCCCCAGCATTTT.